The clone carrying this TCR beta chain appeared many times. The antigen is unknown. The CDR3 totals 14 residues. After removal of 4 bases from V and 4 bases from J, the junction contained 3 bases not matched to a gene. Germline loops: CDR1 LGHNA, CDR2 YNFKEQ. The data belong to a study of T cells after yellow fever vaccination. Whole-study results and caveats: Clones that expanded after primary vaccination mostly reappeared after the booster (around 96% CD4, roughly 87% CD8).

A single record per CDR3 protein comes from TCRdb applying MiXCR to the 5' RACE reads. The repertoire includes about 57,000 distinct CDR3 sequences, 6% to 7.5% of them detected once, and 30% to 45% sits in the top ten. The V call is TRBV4-2, the J call TRBJ2-1; 8 nucleotides agree with TRBD2. The sequenced sample was CD8+ T cells sorted from PBMCs, obtained 15 days after the yellow fever booster vaccination. The TCR sequence derives from a man aged 25 to 40 who received the YFV17D yellow fever vaccine. The CDR3 coding sequence is TGTGCCAGCAGCCCAGGACTAGCTTACAATGAGCAGTTCTTC. Translated: CASSPGLAYNEQFF.